A selection of T cell receptor beta chains follows, all from one sample in a study of T-cell memory formation after mild COVID-19. From the 5' RACE reads, TCRdb called clonotypes with MiXCR, one entry per CDR3 protein. This sample yields about 620,000 distinct CDR3 sequences, of which about 20% are seen a single time; 9.5% to 15% belongs to the top ten. Sequencing was done on a sample of PBMCs or a T cell subset sorted from them (not recorded which). These TCRs come from an adult woman who had mild COVID-19 (a few samples of this study predate the infection). Cell type and time point are not known. The CDR3 runs from the conserved cysteine through the conserved F or W. The order of the fields is J gene, V gene, clone size, CDR3 protein. Only part of the rows carry a size: once, few, many, or a class if the clone is expanded.

J gene: TRBJ1-5
V gene: TRBV20-1
clone size: few
CDR3 protein: CSATTGQRVSNQPQHF

J gene: TRBJ1-2
V gene: TRBV5-1
clone size: few
CDR3 protein: CASSLDIEISYGYTF

J gene: TRBJ2-7
V gene: TRBV6-6
clone size: few
CDR3 protein: CASSYSWGQGIYEQYF

J gene: TRBJ2-7
V gene: TRBV18
clone size: few
CDR3 protein: CASSPLDRVYEQYF

J gene: TRBJ2-7
V gene: TRBV11-2
clone size: once
CDR3 protein: CASSLVASVREQYF

J gene: TRBJ2-3
V gene: TRBV7-8
clone size: many
CDR3 protein: CASSFRTGTDTQYF

J gene: TRBJ2-1
V gene: TRBV7-9
clone size: few
CDR3 protein: CASSQGAHNEQFF

J gene: TRBJ2-7
V gene: TRBV7-3
clone size: NA
CDR3 protein: CASSISGTDSYEQYF

J gene: TRBJ1-2
V gene: TRBV4-2
clone size: many
CDR3 protein: CASSQSGGYGYTF

J gene: TRBJ2-1
V gene: TRBV20-1
clone size: NA
CDR3 protein: CSANPHGGSYNEQFF

J gene: TRBJ1-2
V gene: TRBV5-6
clone size: NA
CDR3 protein: CASSSTGTGENYGYTF

J gene: TRBJ1-3
V gene: TRBV13
clone size: NA
CDR3 protein: CASSSQFGQMDGSGNTIYF

J gene: TRBJ2-5
V gene: TRBV7-3
clone size: NA
CDR3 protein: CASSLGSAGQTQYF

J gene: TRBJ1-2
V gene: TRBV7-2
clone size: NA
CDR3 protein: CASSPRTGEYGYTF

J gene: TRBJ2-1
V gene: TRBV7-2
clone size: few
CDR3 protein: CASSLVRLAGGRNEQFF

J gene: TRBJ2-7
V gene: TRBV4-2
clone size: NA
CDR3 protein: CASRSSGKTYEQYF

J gene: TRBJ2-1
V gene: TRBV5-1
clone size: many
CDR3 protein: CASSLASGAYNEQFF

J gene: TRBJ1-2
V gene: TRBV7-2
clone size: NA
CDR3 protein: CASSLGEGTYYGYTF

J gene: TRBJ1-6
V gene: TRBV20-1
clone size: NA
CDR3 protein: CSAPGQGTSPLHF

J gene: TRBJ2-7
V gene: TRBV12-2
clone size: NA
CDR3 protein: CASRPGPGTKTYEQYF

J gene: TRBJ2-5
V gene: TRBV20-1
clone size: many
CDR3 protein: CSARVGTGVQETQYF

J gene: TRBJ1-1
V gene: TRBV12-5
clone size: few
CDR3 protein: CASGWSPNTNTEAFF

J gene: TRBJ2-1
V gene: TRBV5-4
clone size: NA
CDR3 protein: CASSSRLTLHNEQFF

J gene: TRBJ2-1
V gene: TRBV11-2
clone size: NA
CDR3 protein: CASSPLSGNEQFF

J gene: TRBJ2-7
V gene: TRBV29-1
clone size: few
CDR3 protein: CSVGPVGSRYEQYF

J gene: TRBJ2-5
V gene: TRBV12-3/TRBV12-4
clone size: NA
CDR3 protein: CASRSDRSGETQYF

J gene: TRBJ2-3
V gene: TRBV19
clone size: few
CDR3 protein: CASSRTSWDTQYF

J gene: TRBJ2-7
V gene: TRBV12-2
clone size: few
CDR3 protein: CASRSMPDDSYEQYF

J gene: TRBJ2-3
V gene: TRBV10-3
clone size: few
CDR3 protein: CATRRGGGAVADTQYF

J gene: TRBJ1-5
V gene: TRBV18
clone size: NA
CDR3 protein: CASSPRGTADQPQHF

J gene: TRBJ1-1
V gene: TRBV6-4
clone size: few
CDR3 protein: CASSDSWGTEAFF

J gene: TRBJ2-1
V gene: TRBV4-1
clone size: few
CDR3 protein: CASSQPAGRGAGEQFF

J gene: TRBJ1-5
V gene: TRBV24-1
clone size: few
CDR3 protein: CAVRQDNQPQHF

J gene: TRBJ2-7
V gene: TRBV27
clone size: NA
CDR3 protein: CASSYVADYRGDRYEQYF

J gene: TRBJ1-2
V gene: TRBV18
clone size: few
CDR3 protein: CASSPGQQRGGYTF

J gene: TRBJ2-7
V gene: TRBV12-3/TRBV12-4
clone size: few
CDR3 protein: CASSLGGVYEQYF

J gene: TRBJ2-3
V gene: TRBV6-5
clone size: NA
CDR3 protein: CASRQSGADTDTQYF

J gene: TRBJ2-7
V gene: TRBV12-3/TRBV12-4
clone size: NA
CDR3 protein: CASSFWGVAGADYEQYF